This TCR beta chain was sequenced for a study of cytomegalovirus exposure and HLA in healthy donors. The wider study: Early release data held about 92 million unique TCRs from HLA-typed donors.

J lost 4 bases, V lost 0 bases, and 5 bases had no gene match. Germline V gene sequence: CDR1 SGHDT, CDR2 YYEEEE. The CDR3 is made up of 15 amino acids. Notes on the study in general: Previously analyzed data showed that most TCR beta V segments were productive at a frequency of about 87% or about 30%.

In regard to this clone: Its antigen is currently unknown.

Use of 60 Vbeta and 13 Jbeta primers characterized the PCR. The authors' processing: Per a later analysis, the number of unique TCR beta chains was roughly 83 million, of which roughly 10 million were shared. Here immunoSEQ multiplex PCR was the method, and the copy in TCRdb shows in-frame clones only, minus some. V and J calls and clone size come straight from that table; D and trimming were deduced from the DNA. The table includes under 300,000 clones, around 86% detected once. The sequencing sample was made of PBMCs. The gene calls are TRBV5-6 and TRBJ2-7, with 9 bases lining up with TRBD2. The TCR sequence derives from a man aged 35 to 55 in good health and CMV-seropositive. The CDR3 spells CASSLVAGGPYEQYF. The CDR3 bases are TGTGCCAGCAGCTTGGTCGCGGGAGGGCCGTACGAGCAGTACTTC.